The rows below give T cell receptor beta chains drawn from one sample of a study of circulating and synovial CD4+ cells in juvenile arthritis. Assay: immunoSEQ multiplex PCR; the TCRdb copy retains only in-frame clones and omits some. The table has over 30,000 clones, approximately 93% seen once. The source material was CD4+ T cells from blood. Receptor source: a human donor with juvenile idiopathic arthritis. CDR3s include the opening cysteine and the closing phenylalanine or tryptophan. Each record gives: D gene, V gene, clone size, J gene, CDR3 DNA, CDR3 protein. D genes are given only for firm matches. The size of a clone is reported for some rows only, either as once, few or many, or as a class for expanded clones.

TRBD2	TRBV10-3	.	TRBJ2-1	TGTGCCATCAGTGAGTCCCCCGGGGGGGCGCGGGAGCAGTTCTTC	CAISESPGGAREQFF
TRBD1	TRBV5-4	.	TRBJ2-1	TGTGCCAGCAGGCTAAATTACAGGGGCAATGAGCAGTTCTTC	CASRLNYRGNEQFF
.	TRBV5-5	.	TRBJ2-7	TGTGCCAGCAGCTTGGGACAGCTAACCAGCTTC	CASSLGQLTSF
TRBD1	TRBV29-1	.	TRBJ2-5	TGCAGCGGCGGGACAGGGGTCTGGGAGACCCAGTACTTC	CSGGTGVWETQYF
TRBD1	TRBV7-8	.	TRBJ1-4	TGTGCCAGCAGCTTGGGGACAGGGGCTGTAGCAACTAATGAAAAACTGTTTTTT	CASSLGTGAVATNEKLFF
.	TRBV4-3	.	TRBJ2-5	TGCGCCAGCAGCCAAGATAGTAGAACCCAGTACTTC	CASSQDSRTQYF
.	TRBV5-4	.	TRBJ2-5	TGTGCCAGCAGCTCGGGGGAGACCCAGTACTTC	CASSSGETQYF
.	TRBV7-9	.	TRBJ2-2	TGTGCCAGCAGCCCAACGAACACCGGGGAGCTGTTTTTT	CASSPTNTGELFF
.	TRBV19	.	TRBJ2-5	TGTGCCAGTAGTATACTCGGGGGTCGAGAGACCCAGTACTTC	CASSILGGRETQYF
.	TRBV29-1	.	TRBJ1-1	TGCAGCGTTGAATGGCGGCAGTCGAACACTGAAGCTTTCTTT	CSVEWRQSNTEAFF
TRBD1	TRBV7-2	.	TRBJ1-2	TGTGCCAGCAGCTTACGACAGGGGGCATCTGGGGGCTACACCTTC	CASSLRQGASGGYTF
TRBD1	TRBV6-1	.	TRBJ2-3	TGTGCCAGCAGGGACAGGGGCCAGAGCACATATACGCAGTATTTT	CASRDRGQSTYTQYF
TRBD2	TRBV10-2	.	TRBJ2-3	TGCGCCAGCATCCCAGCGGGGGGGCCCACAGATACGCAGTATTTT	CASIPAGGPTDTQYF
TRBD1	TRBV9	once	TRBJ1-2	TGTGCCAGCAGCGTAGAACAGGGGCCGAACTATGGCTACACCTTC	CASSVEQGPNYGYTF
.	TRBV7-8	once	TRBJ1-5	TGTGCCAGCACCGTGGGGCCAGGGCCCCAGCATTTT	CASTVGPGPQHF
TRBD1	TRBV5-4	.	TRBJ1-2	TGTGCCAGCAGCTCGGACAGGGTCTATGGCTACACCTTC	CASSSDRVYGYTF
TRBD2	TRBV11-3	.	TRBJ2-1	TGTGCCAGCAGCTTAGGCGGGGGAGGGCTTTATGAGCAGTTCTTC	CASSLGGGGLYEQFF
TRBD1	TRBV5-1	.	TRBJ2-7	TGCGCCAGCAGCCATGGACAGGGTTGGACCTACGAGCAGTACTTC	CASSHGQGWTYEQYF
.	TRBV9	.	TRBJ1-2	TGTGCCAGCAGCGTACCTTCGAGGGAGGGCTTGGGAGGCTACACCTTC	CASSVPSREGLGGYTF
TRBD2	TRBV7-3	.	TRBJ2-7	TGTGCCAGCAGCTTAAGTCCGGGACTAGCGGGCGAGCAGTACTTC	CASSLSPGLAGEQYF
.	TRBV19	.	TRBJ1-5	TGTGCCAGTAGTAGAGCCAATCAGCCCCAGCATTTT	CASSRANQPQHF
TRBD1	TRBV2	once	TRBJ1-6	TGTGCCAGCAGTGGACAGGGGGCCTATAATTCACCCCTCCACTTT	CASSGQGAYNSPLHF
.	TRBV9	once	TRBJ1-6	TGTGCCAGCAGCGCGGGAGATTCACCCCTCCACTTT	CASSAGDSPLHF
.	TRBV19	.	TRBJ1-6	TGTGCCAGTAGTAACAGAAATTCCCCCCTCCACTTT	CASSNRNSPLHF
TRBD1	TRBV7-2	.	TRBJ2-2	TGTGCCAGCAGCTTCCGGACAGGGGTAGCCGGGGAGCTGTTTTTT	CASSFRTGVAGELFF
TRBD1	TRBV2	.	TRBJ1-1	TGTGCCAGCAGTGGAAGACAGGGGTATCCCGTCCCTGAAGCTTTCTTT	CASSGRQGYPVPEAFF
.	TRBV7-8	.	TRBJ2-5	TGTGCCAGCAGCTTAAGGGTCCTCCTAGCGAGAGAGACCCAGTACTTC	CASSLRVLLARETQYF
TRBD2	TRBV9	.	TRBJ2-1	TGTGCCAGCAGCGTAGCTCCTAAGGGTAGCGGGGGGGTTGGGAATGAGCAGTTCTTC	CASSVAPKGSGGVGNEQFF
TRBD1	TRBV7-3	.	TRBJ1-1	TGTGCCAGCAGCTTATGGGGACAGAGGAACACTGAAGCTTTCTTT	CASSLWGQRNTEAFF
TRBD1	TRBV7-8	.	TRBJ1-4	TGTGCCAGCAGCTTCCAGGACAGGGACGAAAAACTGTTTTTT	CASSFQDRDEKLFF
.	TRBV6-5	.	TRBJ2-7	TGTGCCAGCAGTACTGTTCGGGGATACGAGCAGTACTTC	CASSTVRGYEQYF
TRBD1	TRBV6-5	.	TRBJ2-7	TGTGCCAGCAGCTCACAGGGGGCCTACGAGCAGTACTTC	CASSSQGAYEQYF
TRBD2	TRBV5-8	.	TRBJ2-1	TGTGCCAGCAGGGAACTAGCGGGGGGGCTCTCCTACAATGAGCAGTTCTTC	CASRELAGGLSYNEQFF
TRBD2	TRBV6-4	.	TRBJ2-1	TGTGCCAGCGGAGCGGGGGGTTCCTACAATGAGCAGTTCTTC	CASGAGGSYNEQFF
TRBD1	TRBV6-6	once	TRBJ2-7	TGTGCCAGCAGTTACTCCGACAGGGCGAACTACGAGCAGTACTTC	CASSYSDRANYEQYF
.	TRBV12-5	.	TRBJ2-2	TGTGCTAGTGGTTTCGGACTCCTGTCGAACACCGGGGAGCTGTTTTTT	CASGFGLLSNTGELFF
.	TRBV19	few	TRBJ2-1	TGTGCCAGTAGTATGGTGGGGGCTATCTCCAATGAGCAGTTCTTC	CASSMVGAISNEQFF
TRBD1	TRBV19	.	TRBJ1-6	TGTGCCAGTAGTACGACAGGGGGCGGCAATTCCCCCCTCCACTTT	CASSTTGGGNSPLHF
.	TRBV21-1	.	TRBJ1-5	TGTGCCAGCAGCGTTCCGGGACAGGGGGGCAATCAGCCCCAGCATTTT	CASSVPGQGGNQPQHF
TRBD1	TRBV30	.	TRBJ1-1	TGTGCCTGGAGTGGACAGGGCGTGAACACTGAAGCTTTCTTT	CAWSGQGVNTEAFF
.	TRBV5-1	.	TRBJ2-1	TGCGCCAGCAGCTTGGCTAGCTCCTACAATGAGCAGTTCTTC	CASSLASSYNEQFF
.	TRBV2	.	TRBJ1-4	TGTGCCAGCAGTTTTCTTAAGGGGGGGGAAAAACTGTTTTTT	CASSFLKGGEKLFF
.	TRBV6-5	.	TRBJ1-5	TGTGCCAGCAGTTACAACAGACGCAGTAATCAGCCCCAGCATTTT	CASSYNRRSNQPQHF
.	TRBV19	.	TRBJ1-6	TGTGCCAGTAGGTCGGGGAGCAGCTCCTATAATTCCCCCCTCCACTTT	CASRSGSSSYNSPLHF
TRBD1	TRBV7-2	.	TRBJ1-6	TGTGCCAGCAGCCCCTCCGGGACAGGGTACGTCCGTGGTTCACCCCTCCACTTT	CASSPSGTGYVRGSPLHF
TRBD1	TRBV18	.	TRBJ1-1	TGTGCCAGCTCACCCTTCTTGACAGGGCAGAACACTGAAGCTTTCTTT	CASSPFLTGQNTEAFF
TRBD2	TRBV4-2	.	TRBJ2-2	TGTGCCAGCAGCCAAGGGGGACTAGCGGGGGGTTTTGCCGGGGAGCTGTTTTTT	CASSQGGLAGGFAGELFF
.	TRBV5-1	.	TRBJ2-3	TGCGCCAGCAGCTTGGATAGAGGCACAGATACGCAGTATTTT	CASSLDRGTDTQYF
TRBD1	TRBV23-1	once	TRBJ1-1	TGCGCCAGCAGTCAGGCCCCAGGGGGGAACACTGAAGCTTTCTTT	CASSQAPGGNTEAFF
.	TRBV27	.	TRBJ1-6	TGTGCCAGCAGCAGTTTGACGGCAGGGCAGAATTCACCCCTCCACTTT	CASSSLTAGQNSPLHF
TRBD1	TRBV7-8	.	TRBJ2-7	TGTGCCAGCAGCTCCCGGACAGGGAACTACGAGCAGTACTTC	CASSSRTGNYEQYF
TRBD1	TRBV25-1	.	TRBJ2-5	TGTGCCAGCAGTGAACCCGGGACAGGGAAGGAGACCCAGTACTTC	CASSEPGTGKETQYF
TRBD2	TRBV6-4	.	TRBJ2-2	TGTGCCAGCAGACCTACTAGCGTTGGGACCGGGGAGCTGTTTTTT	CASRPTSVGTGELFF
TRBD2	TRBV5-1	.	TRBJ2-4	TGCGCCAGCAGCCGGACTAGCGGGGGATTATCGGCAGAGGCAAACATTCAGTACTTC	CASSRTSGGLSAEANIQYF
.	TRBV30	once	TRBJ1-2	TGTGCCTGGAGGCGACCTACAGGGTATAATGGCTACACCTTC	CAWRRPTGYNGYTF